The sequence of this TCR beta chain was determined in a study of shared clonotypes between healthy human individuals. V gave up 11 bases and J gave up 8 bases, with 24 bases separating them. The CDR3 spans 14 residues. The assay was immunoSEQ multiplex PCR, and TCRdb's table has in-frame clones only and misses some. The table includes some 1 million clones, roughly 80% detected once. Input material: memory CD4+ T cells sorted from blood. The subset: CD45RA-negative fraction. The chain is built from TRBV23-1 and TRBJ1-2, with a weak D call TRBD1 (6 bases). TRBV23-1 is marked as an open reading frame, function uncertain. The sequence was collected from a man between 18 and 29 years old in good health. The CDR3 nucleotides are TGCGCCCGATTTTGCAGGGGTCTCCGGCGGGGCTACACCTTC. It is translated as CARFCRGLRRGYTF.